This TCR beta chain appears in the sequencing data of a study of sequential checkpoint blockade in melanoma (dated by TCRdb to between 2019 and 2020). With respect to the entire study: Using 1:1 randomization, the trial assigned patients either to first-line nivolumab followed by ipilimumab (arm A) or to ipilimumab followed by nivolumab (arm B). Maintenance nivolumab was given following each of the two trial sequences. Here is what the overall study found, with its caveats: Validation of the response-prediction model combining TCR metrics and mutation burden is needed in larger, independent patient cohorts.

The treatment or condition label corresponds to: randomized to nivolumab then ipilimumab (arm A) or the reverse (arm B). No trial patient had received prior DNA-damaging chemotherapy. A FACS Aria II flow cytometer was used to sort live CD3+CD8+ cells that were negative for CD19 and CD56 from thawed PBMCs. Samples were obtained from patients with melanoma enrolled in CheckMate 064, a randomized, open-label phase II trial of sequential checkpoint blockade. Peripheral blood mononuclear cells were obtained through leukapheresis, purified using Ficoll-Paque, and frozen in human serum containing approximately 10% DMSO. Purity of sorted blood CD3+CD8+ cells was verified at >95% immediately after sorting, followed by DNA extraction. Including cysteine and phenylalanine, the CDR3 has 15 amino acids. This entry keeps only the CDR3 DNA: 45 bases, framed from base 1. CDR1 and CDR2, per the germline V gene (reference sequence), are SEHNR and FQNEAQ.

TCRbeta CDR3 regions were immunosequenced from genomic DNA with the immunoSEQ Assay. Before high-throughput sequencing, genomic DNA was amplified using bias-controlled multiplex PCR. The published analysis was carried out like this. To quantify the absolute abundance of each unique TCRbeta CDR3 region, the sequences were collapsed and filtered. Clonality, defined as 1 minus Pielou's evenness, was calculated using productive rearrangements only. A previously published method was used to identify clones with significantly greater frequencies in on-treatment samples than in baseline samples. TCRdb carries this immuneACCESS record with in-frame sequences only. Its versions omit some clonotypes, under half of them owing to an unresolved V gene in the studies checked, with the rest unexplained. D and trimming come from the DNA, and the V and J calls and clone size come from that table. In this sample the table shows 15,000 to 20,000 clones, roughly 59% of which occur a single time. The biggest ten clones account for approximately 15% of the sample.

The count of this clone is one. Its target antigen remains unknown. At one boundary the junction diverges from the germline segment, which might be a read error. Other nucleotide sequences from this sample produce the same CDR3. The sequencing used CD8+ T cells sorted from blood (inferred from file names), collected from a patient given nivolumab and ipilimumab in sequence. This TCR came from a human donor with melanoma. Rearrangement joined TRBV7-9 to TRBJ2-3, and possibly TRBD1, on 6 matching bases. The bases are TGCGCCAGCAGCTTATACAGGGATTCAACAGATACGCAGTATTTT. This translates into CASSLYRDSTDTQYF.